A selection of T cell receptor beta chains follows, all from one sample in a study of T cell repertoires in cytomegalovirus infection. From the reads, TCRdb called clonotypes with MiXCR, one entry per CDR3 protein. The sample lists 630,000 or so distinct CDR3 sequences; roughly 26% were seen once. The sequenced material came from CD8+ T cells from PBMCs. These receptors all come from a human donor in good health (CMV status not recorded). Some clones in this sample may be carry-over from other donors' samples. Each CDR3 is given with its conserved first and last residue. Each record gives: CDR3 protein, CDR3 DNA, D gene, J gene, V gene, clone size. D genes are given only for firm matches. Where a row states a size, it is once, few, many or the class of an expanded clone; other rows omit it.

CDR3 protein: CASSAPGQGNYGYTF
CDR3 DNA: TGCGCCAGCAGCGCCCCGGGACAGGGAAACTATGGCTACACCTTC
D gene: TRBD1
J gene: TRBJ1-2
V gene: TRBV5-1
clone size: many

CDR3 protein: CASSGEMNTEAFF
CDR3 DNA: TGTGCCAGCAGTGGGGAGATGAACACTGAAGCTTTCTTT
D gene: -
J gene: TRBJ1-1
V gene: TRBV2
clone size: few

CDR3 protein: CASSFLAGGLDTQYF
CDR3 DNA: TGTGCCAGCAGTTTCCTAGCGGGGGGCCTGGATACGCAGTATTTT
D gene: TRBD2
J gene: TRBJ2-3
V gene: TRBV28
clone size: many

CDR3 protein: CASSLGVIAGGPIYEQYF
CDR3 DNA: TGTGCCAGCAGCTTAGGCGTTATAGCGGGGGGGCCCATCTACGAGCAGTACTTC
D gene: TRBD2
J gene: TRBJ2-7
V gene: TRBV7-2
clone size: many

CDR3 protein: CASSLDRLSGQPQHF
CDR3 DNA: TGTGCCAGCAGCTTAGATCGCCTATCAGGTCAGCCCCAGCATTTT
D gene: -
J gene: TRBJ1-5
V gene: TRBV11-2
clone size: many

CDR3 protein: CSARGYEQYF
CDR3 DNA: TGCAGTGCTCGGGGGTACGAGCAGTACTTC
D gene: -
J gene: TRBJ2-7
V gene: TRBV20-1
clone size: few

CDR3 protein: CASSLQGRGPYNEQFF
CDR3 DNA: TGTGCCAGCAGCTTACAGGGCAGGGGGCCATACAATGAGCAGTTCTTC
D gene: TRBD1
J gene: TRBJ2-1
V gene: TRBV11-3
clone size: -

CDR3 protein: CASSLSDLLTEAFF
CDR3 DNA: TGTGCCAGCAGTTTATCGGATTTGCTCACTGAAGCTTTCTTT
D gene: -
J gene: TRBJ1-1
V gene: TRBV27
clone size: few

CDR3 protein: CASSQDPTDTYTDTQYF
CDR3 DNA: TGCGCCAGCAGCCAAGATCCGACAGATACTTACACAGATACGCAGTATTTT
D gene: -
J gene: TRBJ2-3
V gene: TRBV4-3
clone size: few

CDR3 protein: CASSIDRDFEAFF
CDR3 DNA: TGTGCCAGTAGTATAGACCGGGACTTTGAAGCTTTCTTT
D gene: -
J gene: TRBJ1-1
V gene: TRBV19
clone size: many

CDR3 protein: CASGIRTGSYGYTF
CDR3 DNA: TGTGCCAGCGGAATACGGACAGGGAGCTATGGCTACACCTTC
D gene: TRBD1
J gene: TRBJ1-2
V gene: TRBV28
clone size: few

CDR3 protein: CASSPGTGHNQPQHF
CDR3 DNA: TGTGCCAGCAGTCCCGGGACAGGGCATAATCAGCCCCAGCATTTT
D gene: TRBD1
J gene: TRBJ1-5
V gene: TRBV12-3/TRBV12-4
clone size: few

CDR3 protein: CSAYRVAGNNTEAFF
CDR3 DNA: TGCAGTGCTTACAGGGTTGCAGGGAATAACACTGAAGCTTTCTTT
D gene: -
J gene: TRBJ1-1
V gene: TRBV20-1
clone size: once

CDR3 protein: CATSEPDPYTGELFF
CDR3 DNA: TGTGCCACCAGTGAACCCGACCCCTACACCGGGGAGCTGTTTTTT
D gene: -
J gene: TRBJ2-2
V gene: TRBV24-1
clone size: -

CDR3 protein: CASSASGTVNTEAFF
CDR3 DNA: TGTGCCAGTAGTGCCTCCGGGACAGTGAACACTGAAGCTTTCTTT
D gene: TRBD1
J gene: TRBJ1-1
V gene: TRBV19
clone size: many

CDR3 protein: CASSRTGHSNQPQHF
CDR3 DNA: TGTGCCAGCAGCCGGACAGGACATAGCAATCAGCCCCAGCATTTT
D gene: TRBD1
J gene: TRBJ1-5
V gene: TRBV7-2
clone size: many

CDR3 protein: CASSLRSNRDAVFHTEAFF
CDR3 DNA: TGTGCCAGCAGCCTACGCTCAAACCGGGACGCGGTATTTCACACTGAAGCTTTCTTT
D gene: -
J gene: TRBJ1-1
V gene: TRBV6-6
clone size: -

CDR3 protein: CSASAIGSSSQPQHF
CDR3 DNA: TGCAGTGCCTCCGCTATCGGGAGTTCTAGTCAGCCCCAGCATTTT
D gene: -
J gene: TRBJ1-5
V gene: TRBV20-1
clone size: few

CDR3 protein: CAGKQGLSTEAFF
CDR3 DNA: TGTGCCGGAAAACAGGGGCTCAGCACTGAAGCTTTCTTT
D gene: TRBD1
J gene: TRBJ1-1
V gene: TRBV28
clone size: -

CDR3 protein: CASSPKGQGAGAKNIQYF
CDR3 DNA: TGTGCCAGCTCACCAAAGGGACAGGGGGCTGGGGCCAAAAACATTCAGTACTTC
D gene: TRBD1
J gene: TRBJ2-4
V gene: TRBV18
clone size: few

CDR3 protein: CASSFRWGQETEAFF
CDR3 DNA: TGCGCCAGCAGCTTTCGGTGGGGACAAGAGACTGAAGCTTTCTTT
D gene: -
J gene: TRBJ1-1
V gene: TRBV4-1
clone size: few

CDR3 protein: CASSYNGQDKNIQYF
CDR3 DNA: TGTGCCAGCAGTTATAATGGACAGGACAAAAACATTCAGTACTTC
D gene: TRBD1
J gene: TRBJ2-4
V gene: TRBV6-1
clone size: many

CDR3 protein: CASSFGGSNEQFF
CDR3 DNA: TGTGCCAGCAGTTTTGGTGGGAGCAATGAGCAGTTCTTC
D gene: -
J gene: TRBJ2-1
V gene: TRBV12-3/TRBV12-4
clone size: -

CDR3 protein: CASSDLGLSPETQYF
CDR3 DNA: TGTGCCAGCAGCGACTTGGGACTCTCCCCGGAGACCCAGTACTTC
D gene: -
J gene: TRBJ2-5
V gene: TRBV25-1
clone size: -

CDR3 protein: CASSPALGQASTDTQCF
CDR3 DNA: TGTGCCAGCAGCCCAGCCCTTGGACAGGCCTCCACAGATACGCAGTGTTTT
D gene: TRBD1
J gene: TRBJ2-3
V gene: TRBV7-9
clone size: -

CDR3 protein: CASGLRQGARPNYGYTF
CDR3 DNA: TGTGCTAGTGGTTTGAGACAGGGGGCACGTCCTAACTATGGCTACACCTTC
D gene: TRBD1
J gene: TRBJ1-2
V gene: TRBV12-5
clone size: few

CDR3 protein: CASRQLGITEAFF
CDR3 DNA: TGTGCCAGCAGACAACTGGGAATCACTGAAGCTTTCTTT
D gene: -
J gene: TRBJ1-1
V gene: TRBV14
clone size: few

CDR3 protein: CASSLLPGLASTGELSF
CDR3 DNA: TGCGCCAGCAGCTTATTACCGGGACTAGCGAGTACCGGGGAGCTGTCTTTT
D gene: TRBD2
J gene: TRBJ2-2
V gene: TRBV5-1
clone size: -